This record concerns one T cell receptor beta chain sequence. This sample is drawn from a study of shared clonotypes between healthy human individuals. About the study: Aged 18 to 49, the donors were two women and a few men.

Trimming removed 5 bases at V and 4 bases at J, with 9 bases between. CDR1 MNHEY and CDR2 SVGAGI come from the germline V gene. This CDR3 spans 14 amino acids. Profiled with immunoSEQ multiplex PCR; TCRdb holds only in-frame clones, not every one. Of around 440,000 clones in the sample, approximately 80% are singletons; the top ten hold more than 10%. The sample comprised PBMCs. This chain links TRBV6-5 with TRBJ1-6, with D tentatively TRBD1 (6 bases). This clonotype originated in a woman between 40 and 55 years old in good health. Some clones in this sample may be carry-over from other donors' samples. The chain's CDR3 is CASSTGQYNSPLHF. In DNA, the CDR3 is TGTGCCAGCAGTACTGGACAGTATAATTCACCCCTCCACTTT.